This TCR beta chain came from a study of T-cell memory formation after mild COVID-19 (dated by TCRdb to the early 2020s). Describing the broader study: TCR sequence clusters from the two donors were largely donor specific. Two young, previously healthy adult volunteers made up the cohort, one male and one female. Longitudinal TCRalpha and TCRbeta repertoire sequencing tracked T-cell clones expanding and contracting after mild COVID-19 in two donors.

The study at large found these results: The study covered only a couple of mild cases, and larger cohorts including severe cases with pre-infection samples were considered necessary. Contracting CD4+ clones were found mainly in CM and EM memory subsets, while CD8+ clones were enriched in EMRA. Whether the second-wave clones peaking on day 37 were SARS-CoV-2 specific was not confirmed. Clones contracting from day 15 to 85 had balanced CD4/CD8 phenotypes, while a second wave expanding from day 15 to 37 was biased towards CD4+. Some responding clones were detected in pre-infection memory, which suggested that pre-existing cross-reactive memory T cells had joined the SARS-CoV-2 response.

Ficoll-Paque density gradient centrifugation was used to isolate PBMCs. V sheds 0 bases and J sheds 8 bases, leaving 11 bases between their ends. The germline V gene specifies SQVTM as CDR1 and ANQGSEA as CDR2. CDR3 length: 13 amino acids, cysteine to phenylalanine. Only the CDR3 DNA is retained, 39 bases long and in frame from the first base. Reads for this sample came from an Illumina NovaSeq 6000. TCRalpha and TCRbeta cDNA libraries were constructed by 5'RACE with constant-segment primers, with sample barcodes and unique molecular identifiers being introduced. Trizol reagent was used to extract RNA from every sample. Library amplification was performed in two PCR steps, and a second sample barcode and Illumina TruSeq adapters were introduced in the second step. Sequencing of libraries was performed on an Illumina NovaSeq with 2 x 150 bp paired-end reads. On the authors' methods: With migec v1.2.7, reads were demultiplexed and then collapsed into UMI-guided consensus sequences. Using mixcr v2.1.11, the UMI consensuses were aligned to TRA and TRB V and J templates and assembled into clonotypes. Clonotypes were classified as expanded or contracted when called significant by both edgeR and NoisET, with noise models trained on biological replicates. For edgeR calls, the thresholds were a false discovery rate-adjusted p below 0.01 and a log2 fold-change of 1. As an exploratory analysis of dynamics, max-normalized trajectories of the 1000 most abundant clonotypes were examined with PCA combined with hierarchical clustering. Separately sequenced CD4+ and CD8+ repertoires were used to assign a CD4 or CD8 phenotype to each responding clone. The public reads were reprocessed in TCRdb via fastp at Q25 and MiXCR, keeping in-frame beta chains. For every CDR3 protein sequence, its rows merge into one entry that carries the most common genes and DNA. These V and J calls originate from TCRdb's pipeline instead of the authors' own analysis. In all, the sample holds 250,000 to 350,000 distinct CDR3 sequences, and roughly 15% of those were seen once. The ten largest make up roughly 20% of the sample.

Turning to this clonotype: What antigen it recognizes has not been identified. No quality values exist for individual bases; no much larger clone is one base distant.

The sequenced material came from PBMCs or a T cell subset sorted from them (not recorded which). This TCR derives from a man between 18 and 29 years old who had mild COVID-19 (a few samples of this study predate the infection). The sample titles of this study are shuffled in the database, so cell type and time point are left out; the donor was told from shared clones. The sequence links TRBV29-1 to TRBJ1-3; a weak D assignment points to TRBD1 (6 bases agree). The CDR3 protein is CSVEDRGRDTIYF. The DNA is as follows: TGCAGCGTTGAAGACAGGGGACGAGACACCATATATTTT.